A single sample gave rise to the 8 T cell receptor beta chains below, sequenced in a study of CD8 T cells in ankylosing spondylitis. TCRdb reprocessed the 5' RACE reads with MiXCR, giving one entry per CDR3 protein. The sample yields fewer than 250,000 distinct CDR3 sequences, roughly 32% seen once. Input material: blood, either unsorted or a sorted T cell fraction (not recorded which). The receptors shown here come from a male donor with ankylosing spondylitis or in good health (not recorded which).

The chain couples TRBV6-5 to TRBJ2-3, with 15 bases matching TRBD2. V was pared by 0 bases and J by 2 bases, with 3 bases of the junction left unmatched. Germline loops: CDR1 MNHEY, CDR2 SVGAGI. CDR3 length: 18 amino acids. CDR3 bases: TGTGCCAGCAGTTACTCGGGGACTAGCGGGGGGCCCACAGATACGCAGTATTTT. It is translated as CASSYSGTSGGPTDTQYF.

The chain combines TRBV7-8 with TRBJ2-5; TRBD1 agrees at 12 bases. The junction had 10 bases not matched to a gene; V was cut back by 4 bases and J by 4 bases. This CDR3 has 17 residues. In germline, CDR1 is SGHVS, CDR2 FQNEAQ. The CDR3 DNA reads TGTGCCAGCAGCTACCGGGACAGGGGGCGCGGTAGAGAGACCCAGTACTTC. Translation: CASSYRDRGRGRETQYF.

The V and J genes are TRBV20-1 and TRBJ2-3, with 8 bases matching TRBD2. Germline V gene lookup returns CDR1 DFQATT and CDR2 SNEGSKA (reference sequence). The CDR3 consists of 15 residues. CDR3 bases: TGCAGACTCGAAAGCGGGGGACATAGCACAGATACGCAGTATTTT. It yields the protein CRLESGGHSTDTQYF.

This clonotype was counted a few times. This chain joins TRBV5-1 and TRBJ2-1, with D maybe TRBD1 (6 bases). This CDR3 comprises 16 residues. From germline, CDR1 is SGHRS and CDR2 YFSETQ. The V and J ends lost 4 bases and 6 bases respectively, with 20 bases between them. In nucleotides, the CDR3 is TGCGCCAGCAGCCTAGGGGGAGAGGACCCCCCCAATGAGCAGTTCTTC. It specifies CASSLGGEDPPNEQFF.

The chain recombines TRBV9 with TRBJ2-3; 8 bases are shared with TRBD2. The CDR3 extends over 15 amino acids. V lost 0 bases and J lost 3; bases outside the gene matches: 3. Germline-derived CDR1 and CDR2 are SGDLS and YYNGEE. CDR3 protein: CASSVVAGFTDTQYF. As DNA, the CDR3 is TGTGCCAGCAGCGTAGTAGCGGGGTTTACAGATACGCAGTATTTT.

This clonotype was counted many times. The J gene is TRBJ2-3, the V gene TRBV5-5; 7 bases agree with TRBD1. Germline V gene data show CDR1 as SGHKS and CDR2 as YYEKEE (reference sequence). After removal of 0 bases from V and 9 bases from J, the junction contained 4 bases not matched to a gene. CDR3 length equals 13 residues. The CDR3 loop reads CASSLGQGDTQYF. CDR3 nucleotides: TGTGCCAGCAGCTTGGGACAGGGCGACACGCAGTATTTT.

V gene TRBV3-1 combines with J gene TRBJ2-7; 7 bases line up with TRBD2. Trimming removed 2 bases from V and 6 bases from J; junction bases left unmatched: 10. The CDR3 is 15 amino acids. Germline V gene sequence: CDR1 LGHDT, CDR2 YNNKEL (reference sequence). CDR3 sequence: CASSQPSWGGLEQYF. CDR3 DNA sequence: TGTGCCAGCAGCCAACCCTCTTGGGGGGGTCTCGAGCAGTACTTC.

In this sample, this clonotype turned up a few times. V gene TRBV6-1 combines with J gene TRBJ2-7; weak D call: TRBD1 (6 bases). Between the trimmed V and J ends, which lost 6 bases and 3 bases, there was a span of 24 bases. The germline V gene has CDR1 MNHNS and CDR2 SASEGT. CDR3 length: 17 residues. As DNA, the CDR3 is TGTGCCAGCAGACTGGACAGTTCCCCGGTGGGAATCTACGAGCAGTACTTC. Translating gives CASRLDSSPVGIYEQYF.